This T cell receptor beta chain was recovered during a study of CD8 T cells in ankylosing spondylitis. Whole-study results and caveats: Certain motif variants had earlier appeared in reactive arthritis synovial fluid and blood.

About this clonotype: The antigen is not known.

MiXCR, run by TCRdb on the 5' RACE reads, gives a single entry per CDR3 protein. The table lists about 320,000 distinct CDR3 sequences, more than 9% of them singletons. Material: blood, either unsorted or a sorted T cell fraction (not recorded which). This sequence originates from a female donor with ankylosing spondylitis or in good health (not recorded which).

The CDR3 region has the DNA TGCAGCGTTGTTGTACGGGGCTCCTACAATGAGCAGTTCTTC. Protein sequence: CSVVVRGSYNEQFF. V is TRBV29-1 and J is TRBJ2-1, with a tentative D call TRBD2 (5 bases). The CDR3 runs to 14 residues. Germline assignment: CDR1 SQVTM and CDR2 ANQGSEA. Deletions cut 4 bases from V and 0 bases from J, with 10 bases between.